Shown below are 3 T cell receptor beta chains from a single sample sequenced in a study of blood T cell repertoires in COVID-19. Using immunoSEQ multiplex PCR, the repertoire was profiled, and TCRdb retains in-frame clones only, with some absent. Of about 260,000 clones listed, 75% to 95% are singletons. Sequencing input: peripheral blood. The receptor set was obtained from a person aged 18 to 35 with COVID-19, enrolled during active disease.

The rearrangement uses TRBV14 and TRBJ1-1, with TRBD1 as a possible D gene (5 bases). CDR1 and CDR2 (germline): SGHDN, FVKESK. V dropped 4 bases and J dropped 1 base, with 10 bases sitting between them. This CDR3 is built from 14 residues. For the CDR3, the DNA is TGTGCCAGCAGCCTTGGACAAGCGAACACTGAAGCTTTCTTT. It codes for CASSLGQANTEAFF.

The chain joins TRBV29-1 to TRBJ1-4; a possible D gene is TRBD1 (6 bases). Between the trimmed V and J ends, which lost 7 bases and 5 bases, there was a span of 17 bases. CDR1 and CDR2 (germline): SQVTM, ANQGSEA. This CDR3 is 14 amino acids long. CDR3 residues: CSAVADSWNEKLFF. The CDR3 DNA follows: TGCAGCGCCGTGGCGGACAGTTGGAATGAAAAACTGTTTTTT.

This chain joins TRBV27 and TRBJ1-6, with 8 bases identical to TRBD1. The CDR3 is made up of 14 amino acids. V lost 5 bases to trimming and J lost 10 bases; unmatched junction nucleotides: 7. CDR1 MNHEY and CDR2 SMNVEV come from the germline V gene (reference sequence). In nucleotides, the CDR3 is TGTGCCAGCAGTATGGACAGGGTGGGGTCACCCCTCCACTTT. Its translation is CASSMDRVGSPLHF.